These 9 T cell receptor beta chains share one sample of origin, sequenced in a study of cytomegalovirus exposure and HLA in healthy donors. PCR was performed using 60 Vbeta and 13 Jbeta primers. Sequencing used immunoSEQ multiplex PCR; TCRdb keeps in-frame clones, though not all of them. Here the sample spans about 110,000 clones, 71% being singletons. Sequenced material: PBMCs. These receptors were obtained from a female donor in good health and CMV-seronegative.

The CDR3 DNA is TGTGCCAGCAGCTTAGTCGGGGACTACAATGAGCAGTTCTTC. Encoded protein: CASSLVGDYNEQFF. The rearrangement uses TRBV11-3 and TRBJ2-1, with D possibly being TRBD2 (5 bases). Germline V gives CDR1 SGHNT, CDR2 YENEEA. Trimming shortened V by 1 base and J by 3 bases, and 7 bases separated the two germline ends. The CDR3 consists of 14 residues.

The CDR3 reads CASSPLVGVLTGELFF. The CDR3 DNA is TGTGCCAGCAGCCCCCTCGTAGGGGTACTAACCGGGGAGCTGTTTTTT. The chain recombines TRBV7-9 with TRBJ2-2; perhaps TRBD1 as D (5 bases). The CDR3 length is 16 residues. The V end lost 5 bases, the J end lost 5 bases, and 18 bases lay between the germline ends. The germline V gene encodes CDR1 SEHNR and CDR2 FQNEAQ (reference sequence). The complete variable domain, with remaining parts taken from reference TRBV7-9 and TRBJ2-2, reads DTGVSQNPRHKITKRGQNVTFRCDPISEHNRLYWYRQTLGQGPEFLTYFQNEAQLEKSRLLSDRFSAERPKGSFSTLEIQRTEQGDSAMYLCASSPLVGVLTGELFFGEGSRLTVL.

CDR3 sequence: CASSFGPGLGYEQYF. The CDR3 region has the DNA TGTGCCAGCAGCTTCGGACCGGGACTAGGTTACGAGCAGTACTTC. The chain combines TRBV7-9 with TRBJ2-7; 8 positions match TRBD2. J gave up 4 bases and V 3 bases, and 8 bases lay outside the gene matches. This CDR3 has 15 amino acids. The germline CDR1 and CDR2 sequences are SEHNR and FQNEAQ (reference sequence).

This chain uses TRBV29-1 with TRBJ2-1; the D gene is possibly TRBD1 (6 bases). CDR3 length: 14 amino acids. CDR1 SQVTM and CDR2 ANQGSEA come from the germline V gene. V gave up 7 bases and J gave up 3 bases, with 16 bases separating them. The CDR3: CSANRDMLYNEQFF. The CDR3 region has the DNA TGCAGCGCCAACCGGGACATGCTCTACAATGAGCAGTTCTTC.

By sample fraction, this clone is medium-sized (0.01 to 0.1%). In DNA, the CDR3 is TGTGCCAGCAGCCAGGGACTATATAGCAATCAGCCCCAGCATTTT. Protein product: CASSQGLYSNQPQHF. V gene TRBV5-5 combines with J gene TRBJ1-5, with D possibly matching TRBD1 (5 bases). Germline values: CDR1 SGHKS, CDR2 YYEKEE (reference sequence). Trimming removed 4 bases from V and 0 bases from J, with 11 bases in between. CDR3 length: 15 residues. The variable domain in full, completed from reference TRBV5-5 and TRBJ1-5, reads DAGVTQSPTHLIKTRGQQVTLRCSPISGHKSVSWYQQVLGQGPQFIFQYYEKEERGRGNFPDRFSARQFPNYSSELNVNALLLGDSALYLCASSQGLYSNQPQHFGDGTRLSIL.

V usage is TRBV5-4 and J usage is TRBJ2-1; a weak D match, TRBD2 (5 bases). The CDR3 has 16 amino acids. Looked up from germline, CDR1 is SGHNT and CDR2 is YYREEE (reference sequence). The V and J ends lost 4 bases and 5 bases respectively, with 19 bases between them. The CDR3 DNA follows: TGTGCCAGCAGCGCCTGGGCGGGCCTGGTAGACAATGAGCAGTTCTTC. Amino acids: CASSAWAGLVDNEQFF.

The V gene is TRBV7-6, the J gene TRBJ2-7, with D tentatively TRBD1 (6 bases). Trimming shortened V by 1 base and J by 1 base, and 11 bases separated the two germline ends. This CDR3 contains 15 residues. The germline CDR1 and CDR2 sequences are SGHVS and FNYEAQ. The CDR3 DNA is TGTGCCAGCAGCTTAGGAGGGGGTCGTTCCTACGAGCAGTACTTC. Residues: CASSLGGGRSYEQYF.

CDR3 loop: CASSRTSGLPRTQYF. DNA of the CDR3: TGTGCCAGCAGTAGGACTAGCGGACTGCCCCGGACCCAGTACTTC. The chain employs TRBV28 and TRBJ2-5; 10 nucleotides match TRBD2. Germline CDR1 is MDHEN and CDR2 is SYDVKM. V shed 5 bases, J shed 7 bases, and the junction held 10 bases outside the gene matches. The CDR3 spans 15 residues.

The chain carries TRBV10-3 and TRBJ2-7; 9 bases are shared with TRBD1. With V trimmed by 4 bases and J by 2 bases, 3 bases remained unmatched. Germline CDR1 reads ENHRY; CDR2 reads SYGVKD. This CDR3 spans 14 amino acids. CDR3 sequence (DNA): TGTGCCATCAGTGGTAACAGGGGGCCCTACGAGCAGTACTTC. Encoded protein: CAISGNRGPYEQYF.